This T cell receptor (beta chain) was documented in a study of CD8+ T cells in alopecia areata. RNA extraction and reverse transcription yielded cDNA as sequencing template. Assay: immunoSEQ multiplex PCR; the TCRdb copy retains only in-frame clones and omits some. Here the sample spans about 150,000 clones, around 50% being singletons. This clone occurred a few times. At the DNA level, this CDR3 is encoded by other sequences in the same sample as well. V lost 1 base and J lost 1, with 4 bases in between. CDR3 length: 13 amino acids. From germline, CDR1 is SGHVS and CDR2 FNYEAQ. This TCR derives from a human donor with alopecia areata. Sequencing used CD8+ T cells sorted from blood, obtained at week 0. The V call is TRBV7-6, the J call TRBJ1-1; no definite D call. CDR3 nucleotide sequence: TGTGCCAGCAGCTTAGGAGCGAACACTGAAGCTTTCTTT. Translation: CASSLGANTEAFF.